The rows below give T cell receptor beta chains drawn from one sample of a study of shared clonotypes between healthy human individuals. Sequencing was performed with immunoSEQ multiplex PCR; in TCRdb, only in-frame clones are kept and a portion is missing. The repertoire holds some 2 million clones, with about 95% as singletons. Sequencing was performed on naive CD8+ T cells sorted from blood. These receptors were collected from a man in his late teens or twenties in good health. The CDR3 runs from the conserved cysteine through the conserved F or W. Each record gives: V gene, J gene, D gene, clone size, CDR3 protein, CDR3 DNA. The D gene is left open where the match is weak. Expanded clones get a size class; other rows say once, few or many, or leave the size out.

TRBV6-9	TRBJ2-5	NA	NA	CASRWGGLSRETQYF	TGTGCCAGCAGGTGGGGGGGGCTTTCACGGGAGACCCAGTACTTC
TRBV13	TRBJ2-3	NA	NA	CASSLEGGSTDTQYF	TGTGCCAGCAGCTTAGAGGGCGGCAGCACAGATACGCAGTATTTT
TRBV30	TRBJ2-7	NA	once	CAWSGEAGYEQYF	TGTGCCTGGAGTGGAGAGGCGGGATACGAGCAGTACTTC
TRBV7-2	TRBJ2-1	TRBD2	NA	CASSLGPGLAGTNEQFF	TGTGCCAGCAGCTTAGGGCCGGGACTAGCGGGAACCAATGAGCAGTTCTTC
TRBV2	TRBJ2-7	NA	NA	CASLGQRGSYEQYF	TGTGCCAGCCTGGGACAGCGGGGCTCCTACGAGCAGTACTTC
TRBV28	TRBJ1-5	NA	NA	CASSLPLNQPQHF	TGTGCCAGCAGTTTACCCTTAAATCAGCCCCAGCATTTT
TRBV7-6	TRBJ2-1	NA	NA	CASSLVQTGWAEQFF	TGTGCCAGCAGCTTGGTTCAAACAGGGTGGGCTGAGCAGTTCTTC
TRBV29-1	TRBJ2-2	NA	NA	CSVRGDTGELFF	TGCAGCGTTAGGGGGGACACCGGGGAGCTGTTTTTT
TRBV13	TRBJ2-1	TRBD1	NA	CASSFRDSLYNEQFF	TGTGCCAGCAGCTTCCGGGACAGCCTCTACAATGAGCAGTTCTTC
TRBV30	TRBJ1-1	TRBD1	NA	CAWETGMNTEAFF	TGTGCCTGGGAGACAGGGATGAACACTGAAGCTTTCTTT
TRBV27	TRBJ2-1	TRBD1	NA	CASSLVGGIVDEQFF	TGTGCCAGCAGTTTGGTAGGGGGCATAGTCGATGAGCAGTTCTTC
TRBV5-1	TRBJ2-2	NA	NA	CASILGELFF	TGCGCCAGCATCCTCGGGGAGCTGTTTTTT
TRBV4-1	TRBJ2-7	TRBD1	NA	CASSEGGQHYEQYF	TGCGCCAGCAGCGAAGGGGGACAGCACTACGAGCAGTACTTC
TRBV19	TRBJ1-5	NA	NA	CASSIRGISNQPQHF	TGTGCCAGTAGTATAAGGGGGATTAGCAATCAGCCCCAGCATTTT
TRBV7-9	TRBJ2-3	TRBD1	NA	CASSRGQGEDDTQYF	TGTGCCAGCAGCCGCGGACAGGGGGAAGACGATACGCAGTATTTT
TRBV23-1	TRBJ2-7	NA	NA	CASSHSGTVSF	TGCGCCAGCAGTCATTCGGGAACAGTCTCTTTC
TRBV6-1	TRBJ2-7	NA	once	CASSDTGLAYEQYF	TGTGCCAGCAGTGATACGGGGTTAGCCTACGAGCAGTACTTC
TRBV6-5	TRBJ1-4	NA	NA	CASSYTPGQFSEKLFF	TGTGCCAGCAGTTACACCCCCGGACAGTTTTCTGAAAAACTGTTTTTT
TRBV5-6	TRBJ2-3	NA	NA	CASSLLKEAADTQYF	TGTGCCAGCAGCTTGTTAAAGGAGGCCGCAGATACGCAGTATTTT
TRBV4-3	TRBJ2-5	TRBD1	NA	CASSQDRTGGAETQYF	TGCGCCAGCAGCCAAGACCGGACAGGGGGCGCAGAGACCCAGTACTTC
TRBV4-1	TRBJ2-7	NA	once	CASSVGTSYEQYF	TGCGCCAGCAGCGTGGGGACCTCCTACGAGCAGTACTTC
TRBV6-6	TRBJ1-1	NA	NA	CASSYSRQGNTEAFF	TGTGCCAGCAGTTACTCGAGGCAGGGGAACACTGAAGCTTTCTTT
TRBV7-8	TRBJ2-1	TRBD1	NA	CASSLTGGLYNEQFF	TGTGCCAGCAGCCTGACAGGGGGCCTCTACAATGAGCAGTTCTTC
TRBV5-4	TRBJ1-1	NA	NA	CASRGSGDVDAFF	TGTGCCAGCAGGGGGTCAGGGGATGTGGATGCTTTCTTT
TRBV10-2	TRBJ1-2	TRBD1	NA	CASSPDRVDGYTF	TGCGCCAGCAGTCCAGACAGGGTTGATGGCTACACCTTC
TRBV4-2	TRBJ2-5	TRBD2	NA	CASSPGTSGGQETQYF	TGTGCCAGCAGCCCAGGGACTAGCGGGGGCCAAGAGACCCAGTACTTC
TRBV5-4	TRBJ2-3	TRBD2	NA	CASTSLSSGGAGTDTQYF	TGTGCCAGCACCTCGTTAAGTAGCGGGGGGGCTGGAACAGATACGCAGTATTTT
TRBV27	TRBJ2-2	NA	NA	CASSQVFGSGELFF	TGTGCCAGCAGTCAGGTTTTCGGGTCCGGGGAGCTGTTTTTT
TRBV5-1	TRBJ1-2	NA	NA	CASSLEAADYGYTF	TGCGCCAGCAGCTTGGAGGCAGCAGACTATGGCTACACCTTC
TRBV19	TRBJ1-1	NA	NA	CASSRDSLNTEAFF	TGTGCCAGTAGTAGAGACAGCCTGAACACTGAAGCTTTCTTT
TRBV9	TRBJ2-1	TRBD2	NA	CASSVEGLDYNEQFF	TGTGCCAGCAGCGTAGAGGGACTAGACTACAATGAGCAGTTCTTC
TRBV5-6	TRBJ2-3	TRBD2	NA	CASSLGTSGSTDTQYF	TGTGCCAGCAGCTTGGGGACTAGCGGGAGCACAGATACGCAGTATTTT
TRBV5-5	TRBJ1-4	NA	NA	CASSIAGPREKLFF	TGTGCCAGCAGCATTGCTGGGCCCAGGGAAAAACTGTTTTTT
TRBV14	TRBJ2-1	NA	NA	CASSQRGLGNEQFF	TGTGCCAGCAGCCAAAGGGGCTTGGGCAATGAGCAGTTCTTC
TRBV6-1	TRBJ2-3	NA	NA	CASAPGASLGDTQYF	TGTGCCAGCGCTCCAGGGGCGTCCTTGGGAGATACGCAGTATTTT
TRBV6-1	TRBJ2-7	TRBD2	NA	CASKLAGGPEQYF	TGTGCCAGCAAACTAGCGGGAGGACCTGAGCAGTACTTC
TRBV29-1	TRBJ2-5	TRBD2	once	CSVEERGGRKTQYF	TGCAGCGTTGAAGAGCGGGGGGGCCGGAAGACCCAGTACTTC
TRBV29-1	TRBJ2-7	NA	NA	CSVESSATGSYEQYF	TGCAGCGTTGAAAGCTCCGCGACAGGATCCTACGAGCAGTACTTC
TRBV27	TRBJ2-5	NA	once	CASSPGTVGVETQYF	TGTGCCAGCAGTCCCGGGACCGTCGGGGTAGAGACCCAGTACTTC
TRBV27	TRBJ1-4	NA	NA	CASSLIGASEKLFF	TGTGCCAGCAGTTTAATCGGGGCTTCTGAAAAACTGTTTTTT
TRBV5-1	TRBJ2-3	NA	NA	CASAPGTDTQYF	TGCGCCAGCGCACCGGGCACAGATACGCAGTATTTT
TRBV2	TRBJ2-7	NA	NA	CASSEGRLAYEQYF	TGTGCCAGCAGTGAAGGTAGATTAGCCTACGAGCAGTACTTC
TRBV11-2	TRBJ2-3	TRBD2	NA	CASSLLAGHITDTQYF	TGTGCCAGCAGCTTATTAGCGGGGCACATCACAGATACGCAGTATTTT